This T cell receptor (beta chain) was captured in a study of blood T cell repertoires in COVID-19 (dated by TCRdb to the early 2020s). Background on the whole study: Samples covering the acute and convalescent phases of COVID-19 were provided by collaborators in the United States, Italy and Spain. The material from the prospective study consisted of cDNA or gDNA derived from T cells, B-cell-depleted T cells, or PBMCs. Subjects who had been exposed to COVID-19, were actively infected with it, or had recovered from it provided the deeply sampled blood TCRbeta repertoires that made up the dataset. The repertoires were released in a freely available public database meant as a resource for research on the immune response to SARS-CoV-2. Samples came from the ongoing ImmuneRACE study (first 160 participants) plus 1,254 subjects from 6 global collaborators. Sample metadata almost always included a de-identified subject ID, COVID-19 status, age in years and sex. HLA class I and class II types, where available, came from metadata supplied by the sample provider rather than from assay-based typing. Here is what the overall study found, with its caveats: Clinical and demographic metadata were provided uncurated, with the amount varying by source and participant.

Note on this clone: No antigen is known for it. It has no much larger one-base neighbor in the sample; base qualities were not kept.

CDR3 length: 14 amino acids, cysteine to phenylalanine. The retained sequence is limited to the CDR3, 42 bases, with the frame set at the first base. Trimming costs V 5 bases and J 0 bases, and their ends lie 11 bases apart. The germline V gene sets CDR1 to SGHTA and CDR2 to FQGNSA. TCRbeta CDR3 regions were amplified from genomic DNA by means of the immunoSEQ Assay, a bias-controlled multiplex PCR. Per the authors' processing: The number of nucleated cells in each sample was estimated by amplification of reference gene primers within the assay. Sequence reads were collapsed and filtered to measure the absolute abundance of every unique TCRbeta CDR3 rearrangement. For each sample, productive Simpson clonality was calculated as the square root of Simpson's diversity index over productive rearrangements. Not all clones reach the TCRdb copy of this immuneACCESS table, which keeps in-frame sequences only. Checked studies attribute under half of the gap to unresolved V genes and leave the rest unexplained. The V and J calls and the clone size are those of that table, but D and trimming were determined from the DNA. The sample table records 180,000 or so clones; approximately 81% of these occur just once. 4.5% to 5% of the sample goes to the ten largest clones.

Whole blood was collected in K2EDTA tubes by collaborating institutions according to the institutions' own protocols. For TCRbeta analysis, collaborators shipped samples in one of three forms: frozen whole blood, isolated PBMCs, or DNA extracted from either of those sample types. The chain uses TRBV7-2 and TRBJ2-7; the D segment could be TRBD1, given 5 matching bases. The TCR comes from an elderly woman with acute or convalescent COVID-19. The sequencing sample was made of peripheral blood. The DNA reads TGTGCCAGCAGCACAGGTCCCAGCTCCTACGAGCAGTACTTC. This codes for CASSTGPSSYEQYF.